The source of this T cell receptor beta chain is a study of neurological immune-mediated disorders. Study-wide results and caveats: While HTLV-1-associated myelopathy showed the greatest TCR clonal expansion, multiple sclerosis showed the least, falling below healthy controls. A possible signature appeared as one related-CDR3 cluster, in which phylogenetic grouping placed the repertoires of 18 of 34 multiple sclerosis patients.

It was from 2 million PBMCs stored at -80 C that the unsorted libraries were obtained. Trimming removed 4 bases from V and 5 bases from J, with 18 bases in between. The CDR3 totals 15 residues. The germline gives CDR1 SGHDT, CDR2 YYEEEE. This clonotype was counted many times. The antigen remains undetermined. Synthesis of cDNA was carried out by template-switch 5'RACE. The reaction used 10-nucleotide random UMIs. TCRdb reprocessed the 5' RACE reads via MiXCR and lists one record per CDR3 protein. The sample records about 70,000 distinct CDR3 sequences, 2.5% to 4% being singletons. This chain uses TRBV5-6 with TRBJ2-5, with D tentatively TRBD2 (5 bases). The clonotype comes from a woman aged 45-59 years with multiple sclerosis. The sample comprised PBMCs. CDR3 nucleotides: TGTGCCAGCAGCGGACTGGGGTACCAAGCGGAGACCCAGTACTTC. Residues: CASSGLGYQAETQYF.